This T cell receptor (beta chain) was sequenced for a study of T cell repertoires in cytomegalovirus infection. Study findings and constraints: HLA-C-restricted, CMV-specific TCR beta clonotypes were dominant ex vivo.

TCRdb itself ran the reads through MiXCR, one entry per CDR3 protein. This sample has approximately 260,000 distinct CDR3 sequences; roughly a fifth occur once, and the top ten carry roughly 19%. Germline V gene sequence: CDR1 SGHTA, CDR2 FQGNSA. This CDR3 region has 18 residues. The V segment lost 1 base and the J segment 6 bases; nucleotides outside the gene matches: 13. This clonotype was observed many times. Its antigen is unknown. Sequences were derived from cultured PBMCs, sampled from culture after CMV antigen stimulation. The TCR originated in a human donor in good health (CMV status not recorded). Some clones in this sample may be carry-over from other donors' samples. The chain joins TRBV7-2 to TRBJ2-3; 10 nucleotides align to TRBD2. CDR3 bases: TGTGCCAGCAGCTTAGACGGGAGCGGGAGGGCCGGGGTGGATACGCAGTATTTT. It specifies CASSLDGSGRAGVDTQYF. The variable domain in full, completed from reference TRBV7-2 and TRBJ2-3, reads GAGVSQSPSNKVTEKGKDVELRCDPISGHTALYWYRQSLGQGLEFLIYFQGNSAPDKSGLPSDRFSAERTGGSVSTLTIQRTQQEDSAVYLCASSLDGSGRAGVDTQYFGPGTRLTVL.